What follows are 10 T cell receptor beta chains derived from one specimen sequenced in a study of blood T cell repertoires in COVID-19 (TCRdb year 2020). The library was built by means of the immunoSEQ multiplex PCR assay. The table comes from immuneACCESS by way of TCRdb, which keeps in-frame sequences with V and J called. Part of the clones is missing from these tables; in studies checked, under half for an unresolved V gene and the rest for unknown reasons. The sample yields about 100,000 clones; roughly 85% were counted once. The top ten hold less than 20% of the sample. Sequencing used peripheral blood. These receptors were obtained from a human donor in a cohort sampled during active COVID-19.

The gene calls are TRBV20-1 and TRBJ1-3; D unclear. Germline CDR1 DFQATT, CDR2 SNEGSKA (reference sequence). This CDR3 has 13 residues. The V and J ends lost 6 bases and 0 bases respectively, with 9 bases between them. CDR3 residues: CSASRDSGNTIYF. The CDR3 region has the DNA TGCAGTGCCAGTCGGGACTCTGGAAACACCATATATTTT.

The chain has TRBV11-2 and TRBJ2-5, with 8 bases fitting TRBD1. With 5 bases clipped from V and 5 bases from J, the junction kept 4 bases outside the gene matches. The CDR3 extends over 13 amino acids. The germline V gene encodes CDR1 SGHAT and CDR2 FQNNGV. CDR3 in DNA: TGTGCCAGCAGCCCGGACAGGGTTGAGACCCAGTACTTC. This gives the protein CASSPDRVETQYF.

The V gene is TRBV28, the J gene TRBJ1-4; the D gene is possibly TRBD1 (6 bases). V gave up 2 bases and J gave up 4 bases, with 11 bases separating them. Germline lookup yields CDR1 MDHEN and CDR2 SYDVKM. The CDR3 runs to 15 residues. This chain's CDR3 is CASSLTTGLNEKLFF. CDR3 in DNA: TGTGCCAGCAGTTTAACCACAGGGCTTAATGAAAAACTGTTTTTT.

The chain is built from TRBV6-5 and TRBJ2-5; TRBD1 is a possible D gene (5 bases). CDR3 length: 13 residues. V lost 7 bases and J lost 4, with 13 bases in between. CDR1 and CDR2 (germline): MNHEY, SVGAGI. This CDR3 reads CASNGAGRETQYF. As DNA, the CDR3 is TGTGCCAGCAATGGCGCAGGGCGAGAGACCCAGTACTTC.

V gene TRBV29-1 combines with J gene TRBJ1-2, with 8 bases aligning to TRBD1. CDR1 is SQVTM and CDR2 is ANQGSEA in the germline V gene. CDR3 size: 15 residues. V dropped 0 bases and J dropped 6; count of bases not matched to a gene: 9. CDR3 DNA: TGCAGCGTTGAAGATCCGACAGGGGCCCGGAATGGCTACACCTTC. Translating it yields CSVEDPTGARNGYTF. The full variable domain, rest sourced from reference TRBV29-1 and TRBJ1-2, is SAVISQKPSRDICQRGTSLTIQCQVDSQVTMMFWYRQQPGQSLTLIATANQGSEATYESGFVIDKFPISRPNLTFSTLTVSNMSPEDSSIYLCSVEDPTGARNGYTFGSGTRLTVV.

The chain uses TRBV5-5 and TRBJ1-4, with a weak D call TRBD1 (5 bases). The V and J ends lost 5 bases and 5 bases respectively, with 16 bases between them. This CDR3 has 15 amino acids. The germline V gene has CDR1 SGHKS and CDR2 YYEKEE (reference sequence). CDR3 bases: TGTGCCAGCAGTTACGGGGGTTCTGGCAATGAAAAACTGTTTTTT. Its translation is CASSYGGSGNEKLFF.

The chain carries TRBV6-1 and TRBJ2-7; D might be TRBD1 (6 bases). CDR1 is MNHNS, CDR2 SASEGT, per germline. V was trimmed by 0 bases and J by 5 bases, leaving 11 bases between them. The CDR3 is made up of 14 amino acids. The CDR3 DNA is TGTGCCAGCAGTGAAGCAACAGGGTCCAACGAGCAGTACTTC. Amino acid sequence: CASSEATGSNEQYF.

The V and J genes are TRBV19 and TRBJ1-2, with D possibly TRBD1 on 6 matching bases. The CDR3 consists of 15 residues. V lost 5 bases and J lost 0, with 13 bases in between. Germline-derived CDR1 and CDR2 are LNHDA and SQIVND (reference sequence). As DNA, the CDR3 is TGTGCCAGTAGTTCCCCGGGGGGCACTAACTATGGCTACACCTTC. Protein: CASSSPGGTNYGYTF.

The chain has TRBV13 and TRBJ1-6; no reliable D call. From germline, CDR1 is PRHDT and CDR2 FYEKMQ (reference sequence). This CDR3 comprises 11 residues. The V end was cut by 2 bases, the J end by 12 bases, with 5 bases between. The CDR3 here is CASSLRGPLHF. The DNA for the CDR3 is TGTGCCAGCAGCTTACGAGGACCCCTCCACTTT.

V usage is TRBV5-1 and J usage is TRBJ2-7; no clear D. V was shortened by 4 bases and J by 2 bases, with 13 bases between the two germline ends. Germline V gene sequence: CDR1 SGHRS, CDR2 YFSETQ. CDR3 length: 14 residues. CDR3 amino acids: CASSTSAATYEQYF. DNA of the CDR3: TGCGCCAGCAGCACCTCCGCGGCGACCTACGAGCAGTACTTC.